This TCR beta chain was identified during a study of cytomegalovirus exposure and HLA in healthy donors. This PCR relied on a set of 60 Vbeta primers and 13 Jbeta primers. Assay used: immunoSEQ multiplex PCR; TCRdb lists only in-frame clones, some missing. The table lists around 160,000 clones, 75% to 90% of them singletons. The CDR3 runs to 18 residues. The ends lost 5 bases at V and 4 bases at J; junction bases unmatched: 17. In germline, CDR1 is SGHTA, CDR2 FQGNSA. Study findings and constraints: A later analysis linked a missense DCLRE1C variant to TCR beta V- and J-gene trimming. Some public TCRs appeared in many individuals, while most sequences were rare.

All donors participated as healthy donors of bone marrow. As regards this clone: As yet, its antigen is unknown.

J is TRBJ2-3 and V is TRBV7-2, with TRBD2 matching over 8 bases. The clonotype comes from a man over 45 in good health and CMV-seropositive. The sequenced sample was PBMCs. CDR3 sequence (DNA): TGTGCCAGCAGCCGGGGGGCCTGGCGGGGGGCGGCAGCAGATACGCAGTATTTT. Amino acids: CASSRGAWRGAAADTQYF. The whole variable domain, remainder taken from reference TRBV7-2 and TRBJ2-3, is GAGVSQSPSNKVTEKGKDVELRCDPISGHTALYWYRQSLGQGLEFLIYFQGNSAPDKSGLPSDRFSAERTGGSVSTLTIQRTQQEDSAVYLCASSRGAWRGAAADTQYFGPGTRLTVL.